Listed below are T cell receptor beta chains from one sample, sequenced in a study of blood T cell repertoires in COVID-19. Assay: immunoSEQ multiplex PCR; the TCRdb copy retains only in-frame clones and omits some. The data show roughly 250,000 clones, with around 82% seen just once and about 4.8% held by the top ten. The sample consisted of peripheral blood. All receptors come from a woman aged 70 to 79 with acute or convalescent COVID-19. The CDR3 runs from the conserved cysteine through the conserved F or W. A D gene is named only where the DNA matches it firmly. Only part of the rows carry a size: once, few, many, or a class if the clone is expanded.

cdr3_aa cdr3_nt j_call d_call v_call clone_size
CASSESGTGGYEQYF TGTGCCAGCAGCGAATCCGGGACAGGGGGGTACGAGCAGTACTTC TRBJ2-7 TRBD1 TRBV6-2/TRBV6-3 -
CASSAPSEGYREGSGDYGYTF TGTGCCAGCAGCGCACCCTCAGAGGGTTACAGGGAGGGAAGCGGAGACTATGGCTACACCTTC TRBJ1-2 - TRBV21-1 -
CASSLGRGRVSGELFF TGTGCCAGCAGCTTGGGAAGGGGGCGAGTCTCCGGGGAGCTGTTTTTT TRBJ2-2 TRBD1 TRBV5-5 -
CASSVGQGYATNEKLFF TGTGCCAGCAGCGTAGGACAGGGGTATGCAACTAATGAAAAACTGTTTTTT TRBJ1-4 TRBD1 TRBV9 -
CASSLRGGPEETQYF TGTGCCAGCAGCTTACGCGGGGGACCTGAAGAGACCCAGTACTTC TRBJ2-5 TRBD2 TRBV7-2 -
CASSPFRTVVRNEQFF TGTGCCAGCAGTCCTTTTCGAACAGTTGTAAGGAATGAGCAGTTCTTC TRBJ2-1 - TRBV27 -
CASSITGKGTYEQYF TGTGCCAGTAGTATCACGGGGAAAGGAACCTACGAGCAGTACTTC TRBJ2-7 - TRBV19 -
CASSLGRRSTEAFF TGTGCCAGCAGCCTAGGACGAAGGAGCACTGAAGCTTTCTTT TRBJ1-1 - TRBV7-2 -
CASTPDRAEAFF TGTGCCAGTACCCCGGACAGGGCTGAAGCTTTCTTT TRBJ1-1 TRBD1 TRBV19 -
CASSFQAASSYNEQFF TGCGCCAGCAGCTTTCAAGCGGCGAGTAGTTACAATGAGCAGTTCTTC TRBJ2-1 - TRBV5-1 once
CASSQDVYTDTQYF TGCGCCAGCAGCCAAGATGTCTACACAGATACGCAGTATTTT TRBJ2-3 - TRBV4-3 -
CASSLQGMNTEAFF TGTGCCAGCAGCTTGCAGGGCATGAACACTGAAGCTTTCTTT TRBJ1-1 - TRBV5-5 -